This T cell receptor (beta chain) was recorded in a study of T cells in Graves' hyperthyroidism and ophthalmopathy. From RNA transcripts, TCR beta CDR3 regions were amplified. Initially, a first-round RT-PCR of the TCR CDR3 employed the HTBI primer set. TCRdb re-called the multiplex PCR reads through MiXCR, storing one row per CDR3 protein. The profile shows 500,000 to 750,000 distinct CDR3 sequences, around a sixth of them singletons. This TCR derives from a young woman with Graves' hyperthyroidism. The sample was blood.

Written as DNA, the CDR3 is TGCAGTGCTCAGGGCCTGGGACTAGGGAAGTTCTTC. This encodes CSAQGLGLGKFF. J is TRBJ2-1 and V is TRBV20-1, with 8 bases identical to TRBD2. Germline CDR1 is DFQATT and CDR2 is SNEGSKA (reference sequence). Trimming cost V 5 bases and J 14 bases; bases outside gene matches: 11. This CDR3 is built from 12 residues.